One sample yielded the 9 T cell receptor beta chains listed below, sequenced in a study of PD-L1 blockade in urothelial cancer. Method: immunoSEQ multiplex PCR; TCRdb's copy keeps in-frame clones and lacks some. The profile shows approximately 100,000 clones, roughly 88% of them singletons. The sample was PBMCs, taken around atezolizumab (anti-PD-L1) treatment. Source of these receptors: a man in his fifties with urothelial cancer.

The chain is built from TRBV29-1 and TRBJ1-2; 7 positions match TRBD1. CDR3 size: 13 residues. J lost 0 bases, V lost 5 bases, and 3 bases had no gene match. Germline assignment: CDR1 SQVTM and CDR2 ANQGSEA. For the CDR3, the DNA is TGCAGCGTTTCACAGGGGACTAACTATGGCTACACCTTC. This encodes CSVSQGTNYGYTF.

The chain couples TRBV2 to TRBJ1-6; 9 bases agree with TRBD1. This CDR3 is built from 14 residues. CDR1 is SNHLY and CDR2 is FYNNEI in the germline V gene. With V trimmed by 4 bases and J by 10 bases, 5 bases remained unmatched. CDR3 region: CASSGTGDNSPLHF. In DNA, the CDR3 is TGTGCCAGCAGTGGGACAGGGGACAACTCACCCCTCCACTTT.

The rearrangement links TRBV5-5 to TRBJ2-5; D possibly corresponds to TRBD2 (6 bases). Trimming removed 5 bases at V and 4 bases at J, with 15 bases between. Per the germline V gene, CDR1 is SGHKS and CDR2 is YYEKEE (reference sequence). The CDR3 consists of 14 residues. CDR3 nucleotides: TGTGCCAGCAGTCGGGACTGGCGGGGAGAGACCCAGTACTTC. Protein product: CASSRDWRGETQYF.

The chain has TRBV21-1 and TRBJ1-6; the table's D call of TRBD1 was not tested on the DNA. TRBV21-1 is shown as a pseudogene. The CDR3 sequence is 20 residues long. CDR3 nucleotide sequence: TGTGCCAGCACCTTTAAATGGGGCATCAAACCCCTCAAAGCCTATTCACCCCTCCACTTT. Translation gives CASTFKWGIKPLKAYSPLHF.

The V and J genes are TRBV5-4 and TRBJ2-7, with 15 bases fitting TRBD2. The germline CDR1 and CDR2 sequences are SGHNT and YYREEE (reference sequence). The CDR3 extends over 17 amino acids. V dropped 4 bases and J dropped 3; count of bases not matched to a gene: 8. This CDR3 is CASSAGLAGGRDYEQYF. The CDR3 region has the DNA TGTGCCAGCAGCGCGGGACTAGCGGGAGGAAGGGACTACGAGCAGTACTTC.

The chain is built from TRBV28 and TRBJ2-3; D might be TRBD1 (5 bases). This CDR3 region has 16 residues. Looked up from germline, CDR1 is MDHEN and CDR2 is SYDVKM. V was pared by 8 bases and J by 3 bases, with 21 bases between. The CDR3 DNA is TGTGCCAGCCCGCCCTGGGGCGATCACGGGACAGATACGCAGTATTTT. Its translation: CASPPWGDHGTDTQYF.

This clone was detected ten times or more. V gene TRBV30 combines with J gene TRBJ1-2; a possible D gene is TRBD1 (5 bases). The V end lost 3 bases, the J end lost 4 bases, and 12 bases lay between the germline ends. The CDR3 spans 13 residues. Germline lookup yields CDR1 GTSNPN and CDR2 SVGIG (reference sequence). CDR3 amino acids: CAWRAQASYGYTF. The DNA for the CDR3 is TGTGCCTGGAGAGCACAGGCGTCCTATGGCTACACCTTC.

This clone has just a few counts. This chain joins TRBV27 and TRBJ1-1, with 8 bases lining up with TRBD1. Losses at the gene ends were 5 bases for V and 0 bases for J; bases not matched to a gene: 11. The CDR3 length is 17 residues. Germline loops: CDR1 MNHEY, CDR2 SMNVEV (reference sequence). Here the CDR3 reads CASSPWTGMFMNTEAFF. The CDR3, as DNA: TGTGCCAGCAGTCCCTGGACAGGGATGTTCATGAACACTGAAGCTTTCTTT.

The chain recombines TRBV5-8 with TRBJ2-6; a possible D gene is TRBD1 (6 bases). V lost 0 bases to trimming and J lost 1 base, with 8 bases between them. The germline V gene encodes CDR1 SGHTS and CDR2 YDEGEE. The CDR3 totals 16 residues. This chain's CDR3 is CASSLGRGSGANVLTF. The CDR3 DNA follows: TGTGCCAGCAGCTTGGGCAGGGGTTCTGGGGCCAACGTCCTGACTTTC.